The 3 T cell receptor beta chains given below trace back to one sample, sequenced in a study of shared clonotypes between healthy human individuals. Libraries were prepared by immunoSEQ multiplex PCR; TCRdb keeps only in-frame clonotypes and omits some of them. The sample lists about 520,000 clones; about 96% were seen once. The sample taken for sequencing was naive CD4+ T cells sorted from blood. Subset reported: CD45RA+ positively selected. These receptors originate from a woman in her twenties or thirties in good health.

The rearrangement joins TRBV28 to TRBJ1-6; perhaps TRBD1 as D (5 bases). Trimming took 7 bases from V and 0 from J, leaving 10 bases between them. The CDR3 spans 15 residues. Germline lookup yields CDR1 MDHEN and CDR2 SYDVKM. CDR3 in amino acids: CASTGESSYNSPLHF. Here the CDR3 DNA reads TGTGCCAGCACGGGGGAGAGCTCCTATAATTCACCCCTCCACTTT.

The DNA for the CDR3 is TGCGCCAGCAGCCTAGGACTGGACTATGGCTACACCTTC. Translation: CASSLGLDYGYTF. The V and J genes are TRBV4-1 and TRBJ1-2; D gene ambiguous. This CDR3 has 13 amino acids. CDR1 MGHRA and CDR2 YSYEKL come from the germline V gene. The V gene lost 4 bases and the J gene lost 3 bases, with 9 bases spanning the gap.

In this sample, this clone turned up once. The rearrangement links TRBV4-1 to TRBJ1-3; TRBD1 matches 8 bases. Germline CDR1 reads MGHRA; CDR2 reads YSYEKL. The trim removed 3 bases at V and 7 bases at J, leaving 8 bases unmatched. The CDR3 loop spans 15 amino acids. The CDR3 loop is CASSHGQGPRNTIYF. CDR3 nucleotides: TGCGCCAGCAGCCACGGACAGGGTCCGCGGAACACCATATATTTT.